This TCR beta chain was sequenced in a study of PD-L1 blockade in urothelial cancer. Stated time point: pretreatment peripheral blood. TCRdb keeps only in-frame clones here, not all; method: immunoSEQ multiplex PCR. The sample holds 86,000 or so clones, approximately 81% seen once. This CDR3 is built from 13 residues. Germline V gene sequence: CDR1 MDHEN, CDR2 SYDVKM. V was shortened by 5 bases and J by 4 bases, with 11 bases between the two germline ends. The TCR originated in a man aged 60 to 69 with urothelial cancer. The genes are TRBV28 and TRBJ2-5; no firm D call. The sequencing here drew on PBMCs, taken around atezolizumab (anti-PD-L1) treatment. DNA for the CDR3: TGTGCCAGCAGTGCCCCAGTTCGAGAGACCCAGTACTTC. Protein product: CASSAPVRETQYF.